A selection of T cell receptor beta chains follows, all from one sample in a study of blood T cell repertoires in COVID-19. The protocol was immunoSEQ multiplex PCR, while the TCRdb copy is restricted to in-frame clones and leaves out a portion. The repertoire holds about 240,000 clones, with around 86% as singletons. The sample was peripheral blood. All receptors come from an elderly man with acute or convalescent COVID-19. Both conserved end residues are part of each CDR3. D genes are given only for firm matches. Rows may omit the clone size; those that give it use once, few, many or a size class.

TRBJ1-5,.,14,.,TRBV28,TGTGCCAGCTTTTCCGGCGGGGGTAATCAGCCCCAGCATTTT,CASFSGGGNQPQHF
TRBJ2-1,.,14,TRBD2,TRBV3-1/TRBV3-2,TGTGCCAGCAGCCAAGTGGGTAGCGGGAGGTTAGAGTTCTTC,CASSQVGSGRLEFF
TRBJ2-7,few,15,TRBD1,TRBV27,TGTGCCAGCAGTGTCGCGGGGCAGGGGGCTTACGAGCAGTACTTC,CASSVAGQGAYEQYF
TRBJ2-7,.,14,TRBD2,TRBV2,TGTGCCAGCAGGCGGACTAGCGGCAACTACGAGCAGTACTTC,CASRRTSGNYEQYF
TRBJ1-2,once,15,TRBD1,TRBV5-6,TGTGCCAGCAGCCAGGGGACAGGGGGCTTCTATGGCTACACCTTC,CASSQGTGGFYGYTF
TRBJ2-7,.,13,.,TRBV18,TGTGCCAGCTCCTTGACAGAGTCCTACGAGCAGTACTTC,CASSLTESYEQYF
TRBJ1-3,.,12,.,TRBV28,TGTTCCTCAGGGGTCTCTGGAAACACCATATATTTT,CSSGVSGNTIYF
TRBJ1-5,few,14,.,TRBV5-1,TGCGCCAGCAGCTTGGGAGGGAGCAATCAGCCCCAGCATTTT,CASSLGGSNQPQHF
TRBJ2-3,.,13,TRBD1,TRBV6-1,TGTGCCAGCAGTGAGACAGGGGCAGATACGCAGTATTTT,CASSETGADTQYF
TRBJ2-7,once,15,.,TRBV6-5,TGTGCCAGCAGTCAGCTCAGGGGATACTCCTACGAGCAGTACTTC,CASSQLRGYSYEQYF
TRBJ1-1,.,17,.,TRBV2,TGTGCCAGCAGCCGCTCCTTCGGCAGCCTAGGGAACACTGAAGCTTTCTTT,CASSRSFGSLGNTEAFF
TRBJ1-3,.,16,.,TRBV5-4,TGTGCCAGCAGCTCCACAGGTCCCCGCTCTGGAAACACCATATATTTT,CASSSTGPRSGNTIYF
TRBJ1-2,.,12,.,TRBV10-3,TGTGCCATCAGTGCAGGGCTTGAAGGCTACACCTTC,CAISAGLEGYTF
TRBJ1-2,.,14,.,TRBV18,TGTGCCAGCTCACCCGTTGCCAGAAGCTATGGCTACACCTTC,CASSPVARSYGYTF
TRBJ1-5,.,14,TRBD1,TRBV19,TGTGCCAGTACCCCAGGACAGGGGGCACAGCCCCAGCATTTT,CASTPGQGAQPQHF
TRBJ2-7,.,13,TRBD1,TRBV6-5,TGTGCCAGCAGACAGGGGGCCGCCTACGAGCAGTACTTC,CASRQGAAYEQYF
TRBJ2-2,.,16,.,TRBV27,TGTGCCAGCAGCCCCTCGACTATTTCGAACACCGGGGAGCTGTTTTTT,CASSPSTISNTGELFF
TRBJ2-1,.,12,.,TRBV18,TGTGCCAGCTCACCCAGGCTTGGCGAGCAGTTCTTC,CASSPRLGEQFF
TRBJ1-5,few,16,TRBD1,TRBV24-1,TGTGCCACCAGTGATGCGGGGACAGTGGGGATGGGGGCCCAGCATTTT,CATSDAGTVGMGAQHF